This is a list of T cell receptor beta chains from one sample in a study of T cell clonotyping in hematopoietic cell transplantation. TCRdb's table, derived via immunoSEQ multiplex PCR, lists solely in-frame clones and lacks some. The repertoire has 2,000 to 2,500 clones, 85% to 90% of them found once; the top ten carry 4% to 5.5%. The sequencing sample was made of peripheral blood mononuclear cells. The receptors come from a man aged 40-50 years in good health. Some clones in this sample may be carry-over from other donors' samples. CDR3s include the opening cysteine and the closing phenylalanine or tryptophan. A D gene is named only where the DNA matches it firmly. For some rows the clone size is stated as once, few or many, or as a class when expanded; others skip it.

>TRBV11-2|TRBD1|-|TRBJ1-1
CASSLVGAGGTEAFF
TGTGCCAGCAGCTTAGTAGGGGCAGGGGGCACTGAAGCTTTCTTT
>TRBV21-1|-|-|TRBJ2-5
CASSKWRKGGAQETQYF
TGTGCCAGCAGCAAATGGAGGAAGGGGGGGGCACAAGAGACCCAGTACTTC
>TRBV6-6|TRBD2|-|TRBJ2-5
CASSYLAGGQETQYF
TGTGCCAGCAGTTATTTAGCGGGGGGCCAAGAGACCCAGTACTTC
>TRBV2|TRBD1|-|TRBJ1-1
CALRETGFTEAFF
TGTGCCCTAAGGGAGACAGGGTTCACTGAAGCTTTCTTT
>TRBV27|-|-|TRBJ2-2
CASSALTGELFF
TGTGCCAGCAGCGCCCTCACCGGGGAGCTGTTTTTT
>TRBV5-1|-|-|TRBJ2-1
CASSLGGKNEQFF
TGCGCCAGCAGCTTGGGGGGAAAGAATGAGCAGTTCTTC
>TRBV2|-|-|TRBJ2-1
CASTEGLEEQFF
TGTGCCAGCACCGAGGGGCTAGAGGAGCAGTTCTTC
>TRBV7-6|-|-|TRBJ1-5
CASGRGGGQPQHF
TGTGCCAGCGGCAGGGGTGGAGGTCAGCCCCAGCATTTT
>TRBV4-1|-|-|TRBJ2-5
CASSQEQTRPTQYF
TGCGCCAGCAGCCAAGAGCAGACACGCCCAACCCAGTACTTC
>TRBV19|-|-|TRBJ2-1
CASSPKSAGKDEQFF
TGTGCCAGCAGTCCGAAATCGGCAGGGAAGGATGAGCAGTTCTTC
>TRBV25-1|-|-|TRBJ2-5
CASSDPAIFQETQYF
TGTGCCAGCAGTGATCCCGCCATTTTCCAAGAGACCCAGTACTTC
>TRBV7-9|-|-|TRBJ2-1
CASRDLFDRYNNEQFF
TGTGCCAGCAGGGACCTGTTTGACCGATACAACAATGAGCAGTTCTTC
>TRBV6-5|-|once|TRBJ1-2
CASSEPGGYGYTF
TGTGCCAGCAGCGAACCCGGGGGCTATGGCTACACCTTC
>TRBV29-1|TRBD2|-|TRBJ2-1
CSVVAGGPGNEQFF
TGCAGCGTTGTAGCGGGGGGGCCAGGGAATGAGCAGTTCTTC
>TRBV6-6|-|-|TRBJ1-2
CASSYSEDGYTF
TGTGCCAGCAGTTATTCAGAGGATGGCTACACCTTC
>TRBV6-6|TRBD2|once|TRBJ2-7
CAVGAGGSYEQYF
TGTGCCGTCGGGGCGGGGGGTTCCTACGAGCAGTACTTC
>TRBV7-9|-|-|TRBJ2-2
CATGPPARNGELFF
TGTGCTACGGGGCCCCCAGCGAGGAACGGGGAGCTGTTTTTT
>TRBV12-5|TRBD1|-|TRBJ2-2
CASVQTGGITGELFF
TGTGCTAGTGTCCAGACAGGGGGAATCACCGGGGAGCTGTTTTTT
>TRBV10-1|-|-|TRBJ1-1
CASSAGGVTEAFF
TGCGCCAGCAGTGCGGGGGGTGTCACTGAAGCTTTCTTT
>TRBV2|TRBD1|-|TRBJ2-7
CASSLLDRGGYEQYF
TGTGCCAGCAGTCTCTTGGACAGGGGTGGGTACGAGCAGTACTTC
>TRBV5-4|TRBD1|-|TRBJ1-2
CASSLFQGGSTTYGYTF
TGTGCCAGCAGCTTGTTTCAGGGGGGTTCCACTACTTATGGCTACACCTTC
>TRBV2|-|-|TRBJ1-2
CASMRRTDYGYTF
TGTGCCAGCATGAGACGGACCGATTATGGCTACACCTTC
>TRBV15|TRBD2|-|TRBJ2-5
CATSEGTSGFQETQYF
TGTGCCACCAGCGAAGGGACTAGCGGGTTTCAAGAGACCCAGTACTTC
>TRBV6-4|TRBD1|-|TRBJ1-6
CASRGTAHNSPLHF
TGTGCCAGCAGGGGGACAGCTCACAATTCACCCCTCCACTTT
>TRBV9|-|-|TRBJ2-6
CASSVLPGGSGANVLTF
TGTGCCAGCAGCGTATTACCCGGGGGCTCTGGGGCCAACGTCCTGACTTTC
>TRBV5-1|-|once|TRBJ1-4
CASSLEGGREKLFF
TGCGCCAGCAGCTTGGAAGGGGGACGTGAAAAACTGTTTTTT
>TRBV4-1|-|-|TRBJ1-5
CASSQGTVDNQPQHF
TGCGCCAGCAGCCAAGGGACAGTCGATAATCAGCCCCAGCATTTT
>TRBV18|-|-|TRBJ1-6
CASSPYTGNNSPLHF
TGTGCCAGCTCACCATACACCGGGAATAATTCACCCCTCCACTTT
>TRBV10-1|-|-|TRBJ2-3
CASSEMGRITDTQYF
TGCGCCAGCAGTGAGATGGGGAGAATTACAGATACGCAGTATTTT
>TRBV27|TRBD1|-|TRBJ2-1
CASSHRQGPYNEQFF
TGTGCCAGCAGTCACCGACAGGGGCCCTACAATGAGCAGTTCTTC
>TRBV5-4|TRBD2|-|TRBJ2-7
CASSARTSGVKQYF
TGTGCCAGCAGCGCCAGGACTAGCGGGGTAAAGCAGTACTTC
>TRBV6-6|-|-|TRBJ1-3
CASSYSSGAGNTIYF
TGTGCCAGCAGTTACTCGTCAGGGGCTGGAAACACCATATATTTT
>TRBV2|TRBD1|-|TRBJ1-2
CASRQGASGLGGYTF
TGTGCCAGCAGACAGGGGGCGTCGGGGCTAGGCGGCTACACCTTC
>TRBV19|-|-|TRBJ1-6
CASTTGGYSPLHF
TGTGCCAGTACCACCGGAGGTTATTCACCCCTCCACTTT
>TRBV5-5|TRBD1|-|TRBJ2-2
CASRGDRDALSGTGELFF
TGTGCCAGCAGGGGGGACAGGGACGCACTGTCGGGCACCGGGGAGCTGTTTTTT
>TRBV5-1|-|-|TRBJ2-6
CASSFGGYPLSGANVLTF
TGCGCCAGCAGCTTTGGGGGCTACCCCCTCTCTGGGGCCAACGTCCTGACTTTC
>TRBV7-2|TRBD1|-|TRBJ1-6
CASRGTGTSPLHF
TGTGCCAGCAGGGGGACAGGGACTTCACCCCTCCACTTT
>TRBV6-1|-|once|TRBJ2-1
CASSDRLASSYNEQFF
TGTGCCAGCAGTGACAGGCTGGCTAGCTCCTACAATGAGCAGTTCTTC
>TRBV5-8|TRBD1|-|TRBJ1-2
CASSSGQGGGYGYTF
TGTGCCAGCAGCTCCGGACAGGGAGGGGGATATGGCTACACCTTC
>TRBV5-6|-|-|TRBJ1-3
CASSFQGRGNTIYF
TGTGCCAGCAGCTTTCAGGGACGCGGAAACACCATATATTTT
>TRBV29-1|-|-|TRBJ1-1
CSAKQQGTSEAFF
TGCAGCGCTAAGCAGCAGGGGACCTCTGAAGCTTTCTTT